Listed below are T cell receptor beta chains from one sample, sequenced in a study of cytomegalovirus exposure and HLA in healthy donors. The protocol was immunoSEQ multiplex PCR, while the TCRdb copy is restricted to in-frame clones and leaves out a portion. The data show around 400,000 clones, approximately 90% seen once. The sequenced sample consisted of PBMCs. The receptors here all came from a young woman in good health and CMV-seronegative. Each CDR3 is given with its conserved first and last residue. A D gene is named only where the DNA matches it firmly. Not every row has a clone size; where given, it reads once, few, many or a size class.

CDR3aa: CASRQGTRGNQPQHF
CDR3nt: TGCGCCAGCAGACAGGGGACCCGGGGCAATCAGCCCCAGCATTTT
v_gene: TRBV5-1
d_gene: TRBD1
j_gene: TRBJ1-5
abundance: .

CDR3aa: CAWSYGQGNYGYTF
CDR3nt: TGTGCCTGGAGTTATGGACAGGGGAACTATGGCTACACCTTC
v_gene: TRBV30
d_gene: TRBD1
j_gene: TRBJ1-2
abundance: .

CDR3aa: CAIRPLKTGGTTEAFF
CDR3nt: TGTGCCATCAGACCTCTAAAGACAGGGGGCACAACTGAAGCTTTCTTT
v_gene: TRBV10-3
d_gene: TRBD1
j_gene: TRBJ1-1
abundance: .

CDR3aa: CASSSRGNTYNEQFF
CDR3nt: TGTGCCAGCAGTTCCCGGGGAAATACCTACAATGAGCAGTTCTTC
v_gene: TRBV27
d_gene: .
j_gene: TRBJ2-1
abundance: .

CDR3aa: CASSPGLGFSNEQFF
CDR3nt: TGTGCCAGCAGCCCGGGGTTAGGGTTTTCCAATGAGCAGTTCTTC
v_gene: TRBV5-4
d_gene: .
j_gene: TRBJ2-1
abundance: .

CDR3aa: CASSFTGEIAKNIQYF
CDR3nt: TGCGCCAGCAGCTTTACAGGCGAAATAGCCAAAAACATTCAGTACTTC
v_gene: TRBV5-1
d_gene: .
j_gene: TRBJ2-4
abundance: .

CDR3aa: CASSYRGRTEAFF
CDR3nt: TGTGCCAGCAGCTACAGGGGGCGAACTGAAGCTTTCTTT
v_gene: TRBV11-2
d_gene: TRBD1
j_gene: TRBJ1-1
abundance: .

CDR3aa: CASSMGGRLSTDTQYF
CDR3nt: TGTGCCAGTAGCATGGGGGGGAGATTAAGCACAGATACGCAGTATTTT
v_gene: TRBV19
d_gene: TRBD2
j_gene: TRBJ2-3
abundance: once

CDR3aa: CAWSVLRTGEYGYTF
CDR3nt: TGTGCCTGGAGTGTACTTAGGACAGGCGAATATGGCTACACCTTC
v_gene: TRBV30
d_gene: TRBD1
j_gene: TRBJ1-2
abundance: .

CDR3aa: CASKDSSGGTNSPLHF
CDR3nt: TGTGCCAGCAAGGATAGTAGCGGGGGAACTAATTCACCCCTCCACTTT
v_gene: TRBV6-6
d_gene: .
j_gene: TRBJ1-6
abundance: few

CDR3aa: CASSEGGARDEQYF
CDR3nt: TGCGCCAGCAGTGAAGGAGGAGCCCGGGACGAGCAGTACTTC
v_gene: TRBV10-1
d_gene: .
j_gene: TRBJ2-7
abundance: once

CDR3aa: CASSFERTGDDGYTF
CDR3nt: TGTGCCAGCAGTTTTGAAAGGACAGGGGATGATGGCTACACCTTC
v_gene: TRBV28
d_gene: TRBD1
j_gene: TRBJ1-2
abundance: .

CDR3aa: CASSLKRGLSGNTIYF
CDR3nt: TGTGCCAGCAGCCTGAAGCGGGGGCTCTCTGGAAACACCATATATTTT
v_gene: TRBV7-6
d_gene: .
j_gene: TRBJ1-3
abundance: .

CDR3aa: CASSYTGNQPQHF
CDR3nt: TGTGCCAGCAGTTATACAGGCAATCAGCCCCAGCATTTT
v_gene: TRBV6-5
d_gene: .
j_gene: TRBJ1-5
abundance: .

CDR3aa: CASTPELAGAYEQYF
CDR3nt: TGTGCCAGCACTCCGGAGCTAGCGGGAGCCTACGAGCAGTACTTC
v_gene: TRBV7-6
d_gene: TRBD2
j_gene: TRBJ2-7
abundance: .

CDR3aa: CASSEGEADEQFF
CDR3nt: TGTGCCAGCAGTGAGGGGGAGGCGGATGAGCAGTTCTTC
v_gene: TRBV6-1
d_gene: .
j_gene: TRBJ2-1
abundance: .

CDR3aa: CASSLPAGYNEQFF
CDR3nt: TGCGCCAGCAGCTTGCCGGCAGGCTACAATGAGCAGTTCTTC
v_gene: TRBV5-1
d_gene: .
j_gene: TRBJ2-1
abundance: .

CDR3aa: CASSPLAGGVDTQYF
CDR3nt: TGTGCCAGCAGTCCCCTAGCGGGAGGTGTGGATACGCAGTATTTT
v_gene: TRBV2
d_gene: TRBD2
j_gene: TRBJ2-3
abundance: .

CDR3aa: CASSKDPTGAYEQYF
CDR3nt: TGCGCCAGCAGCAAAGACCCGACAGGGGCCTACGAGCAGTACTTC
v_gene: TRBV4-1
d_gene: TRBD1
j_gene: TRBJ2-7
abundance: .

CDR3aa: CASSFPLTGGASYEQYF
CDR3nt: TGTGCCAGCAGTTTCCCTTTGACAGGGGGCGCGTCCTACGAGCAGTACTTC
v_gene: TRBV28
d_gene: TRBD1
j_gene: TRBJ2-7
abundance: .